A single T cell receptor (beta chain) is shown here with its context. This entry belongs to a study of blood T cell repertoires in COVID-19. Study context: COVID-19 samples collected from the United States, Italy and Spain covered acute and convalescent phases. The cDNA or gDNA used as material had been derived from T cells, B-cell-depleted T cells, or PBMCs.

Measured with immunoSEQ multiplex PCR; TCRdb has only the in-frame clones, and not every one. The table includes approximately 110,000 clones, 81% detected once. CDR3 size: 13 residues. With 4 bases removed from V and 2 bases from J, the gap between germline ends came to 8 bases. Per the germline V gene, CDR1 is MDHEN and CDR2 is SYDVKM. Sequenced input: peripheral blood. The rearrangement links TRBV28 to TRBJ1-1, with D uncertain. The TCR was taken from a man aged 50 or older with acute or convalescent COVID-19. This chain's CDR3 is CASSWERNTEAFF. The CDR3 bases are TGTGCCAGCAGTTGGGAGCGTAACACTGAAGCTTTCTTT.